Listed below are T cell receptor beta chains from one sample, sequenced in a study of T cell repertoires in ileal Crohn's disease. Generated by immunoSEQ multiplex PCR, the TCRdb table keeps only in-frame clones and is missing some. This table holds around 11,000 clones, more than 75% found once. The material sequenced was ileal tissue. The receptors shown here come from an adult with Crohn's disease. The CDR3 runs from the conserved cysteine through the conserved F or W. Fields, in order: J gene, CDR3 length, V gene, CDR3 protein.

>TRBJ2-3|14|TRBV5-1
CASSLGVATDTQYF
>TRBJ1-3|18|TRBV7-9
CASSVPGQGKVGGNTIYF
>TRBJ2-7|15|TRBV18
CASSPQQDQSAEQYF
>TRBJ1-5|15|TRBV6-1
CASSGPTGSNQPQHF
>TRBJ2-2|12|TRBV6-1
CASKASTGELFF
>TRBJ1-2|14|TRBV11-3
CASSRSGDYYGYTF
>TRBJ2-6|14|TRBV19
CASRLTSGANVLTF
>TRBJ1-5|15|TRBV6-6
CASSYSIRKDQPQHF
>TRBJ1-2|14|TRBV12-5
CASGAWDSFYGYTF
>TRBJ1-2|17|TRBV5-6
CASSPGTGGRKGYGYTF
>TRBJ2-6|16|TRBV18
CASSLGPSSGANVLTF
>TRBJ1-4|14|TRBV6-1
CASSRAGSNEKLFF
>TRBJ1-1|16|TRBV19
CASSIRRSGVFTEAFF
>TRBJ1-2|13|TRBV29-1
CSVGTGQSYGYTF
>TRBJ1-5|13|TRBV6-5
CASRGSAGQPQHF
>TRBJ1-2|15|TRBV11-3
CASSPLSGANYGYTF
>TRBJ1-3|14|TRBV29-1
CSVESPSSGNTIYF
>TRBJ2-1|13|TRBV5-1
CATRQGSYNEQFF
>TRBJ2-5|15|TRBV7-2
CASSVRFGWRETQYF
>TRBJ2-3|14|TRBV6-6
CASSSLRATDTQYF
>TRBJ2-1|16|TRBV28
CASSLRPLRGYNEQFF
>TRBJ2-1|18|TRBV9
CASSVESSGSTSSHEQFF
>TRBJ2-5|13|TRBV5-1
CASNLANQETQYF
>TRBJ1-4|16|TRBV6-5
CASSYLPGTSDEKLFF
>TRBJ2-1|15|TRBV18
CASSPRQGTYNEQFF
>TRBJ2-7|15|TRBV11-2
CASSTIGLAGDEQYF
>TRBJ2-2|15|TRBV7-2
CASSPTGANTGELFF
>TRBJ1-2|16|TRBV5-4
CASSPAGRGPNYGYTF
>TRBJ2-3|13|TRBV9
CASSSREGTPQYF
>TRBJ1-5|15|TRBV27
CASSLGGGSNQPQHF
>TRBJ2-3|15|TRBV5-1
CASSISGRAPDTQYF
>TRBJ1-2|13|TRBV5-5
CASSSYGEDGYTF
>TRBJ1-5|13|TRBV19
CASQNLGGQTQHF
>TRBJ1-2|11|TRBV29-1
CSVEQGYGYTF
>TRBJ1-1|15|TRBV29-1
CSVETFRGQGAEAFF
>TRBJ1-2|15|TRBV4-1
CASSQVWHRAHGYTF
>TRBJ1-6|15|TRBV30
CASRGSSSYNSPLHF
>TRBJ2-1|11|TRBV20-1
CSVGSYNEQFF
>TRBJ1-4|14|TRBV19
CASRTQDSNEKLFF
>TRBJ1-5|13|TRBV5-1
CASSLEVGEPQHF
>TRBJ1-4|15|TRBV18
CASSPNRGPGEKLFF
>TRBJ2-1|18|TRBV5-1
CASSLQGSGISSYNEQFF
>TRBJ1-2|14|TRBV9
CASNRNYRGNGYTF
>TRBJ1-2|15|TRBV19
CASTDRQNINYGYTF
>TRBJ2-3|15|TRBV7-9
CASSSREANTDTQYF
>TRBJ2-7|15|TRBV6-5
CASSYGRTNSYEQYF
>TRBJ2-2|15|TRBV18
CASSPTRVDTGELFF